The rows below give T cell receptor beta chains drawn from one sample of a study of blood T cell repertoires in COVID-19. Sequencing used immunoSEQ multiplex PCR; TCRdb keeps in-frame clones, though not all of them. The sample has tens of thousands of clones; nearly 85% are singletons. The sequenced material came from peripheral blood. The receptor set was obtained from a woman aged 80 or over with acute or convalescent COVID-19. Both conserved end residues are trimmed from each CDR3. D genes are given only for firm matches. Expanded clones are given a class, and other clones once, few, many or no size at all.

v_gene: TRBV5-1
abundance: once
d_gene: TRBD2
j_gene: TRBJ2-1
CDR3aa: ASSSISGTSLYNEQF

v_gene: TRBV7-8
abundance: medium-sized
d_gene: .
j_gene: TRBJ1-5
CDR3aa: ASSFNRNQPQH

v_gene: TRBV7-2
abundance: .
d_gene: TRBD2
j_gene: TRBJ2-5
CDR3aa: ASSTQHPGLAGETQY

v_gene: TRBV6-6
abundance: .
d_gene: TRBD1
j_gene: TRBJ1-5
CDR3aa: ASSRQGVGNQPQH

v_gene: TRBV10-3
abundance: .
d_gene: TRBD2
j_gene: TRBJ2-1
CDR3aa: AISESQRGNNEQF

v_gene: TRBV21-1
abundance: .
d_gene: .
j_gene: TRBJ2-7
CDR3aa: ASRPASRYEQY

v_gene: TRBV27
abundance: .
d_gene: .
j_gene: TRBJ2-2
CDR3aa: ASRSVQRSGGELF

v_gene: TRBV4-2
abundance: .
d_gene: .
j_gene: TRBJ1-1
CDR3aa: ASSPPTGRNTEAF

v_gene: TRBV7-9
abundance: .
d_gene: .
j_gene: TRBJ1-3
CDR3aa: ASSLVGAGNTIY

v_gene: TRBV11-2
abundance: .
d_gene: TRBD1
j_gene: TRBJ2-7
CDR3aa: ASSSQGGSYEQY

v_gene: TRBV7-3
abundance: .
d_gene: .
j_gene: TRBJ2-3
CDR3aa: ASSLIAASTDTQY

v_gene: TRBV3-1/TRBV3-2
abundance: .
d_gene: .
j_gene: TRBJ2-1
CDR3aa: ASSPRSAESSYNEQF

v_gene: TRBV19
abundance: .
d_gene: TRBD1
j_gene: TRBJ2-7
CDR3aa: ASSTPGQGETYEQY

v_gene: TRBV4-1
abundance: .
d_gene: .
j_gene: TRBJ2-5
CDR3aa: ASSLAGGGRFQETQY

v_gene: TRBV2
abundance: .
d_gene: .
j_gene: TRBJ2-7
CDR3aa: ASSGWGDYEQY

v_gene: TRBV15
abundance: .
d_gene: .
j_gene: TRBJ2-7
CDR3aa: ATSLQGGREQY

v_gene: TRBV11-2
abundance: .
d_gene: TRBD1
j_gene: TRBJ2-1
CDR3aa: ASSLDTGDYNEQF

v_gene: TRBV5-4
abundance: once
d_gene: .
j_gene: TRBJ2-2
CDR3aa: ASSPRDPNTGELF

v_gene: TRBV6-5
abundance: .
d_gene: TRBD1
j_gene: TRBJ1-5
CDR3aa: ASSRQGGNQPQH

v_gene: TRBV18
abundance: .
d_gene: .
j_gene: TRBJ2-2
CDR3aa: ASSPLGASSNTGELF

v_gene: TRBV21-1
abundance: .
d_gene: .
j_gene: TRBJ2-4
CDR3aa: ASSEGTGGCKNIQY

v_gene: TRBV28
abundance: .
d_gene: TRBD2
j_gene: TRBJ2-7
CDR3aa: ASSLRTSSGSASEQY

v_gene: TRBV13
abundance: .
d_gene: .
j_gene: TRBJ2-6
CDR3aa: ASSLGPRGTGANVLT

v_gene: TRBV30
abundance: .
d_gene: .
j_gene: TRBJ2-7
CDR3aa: AWSVGGGLYEQY

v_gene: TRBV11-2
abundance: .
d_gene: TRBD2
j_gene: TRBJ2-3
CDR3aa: ASSRHLAGEDTQY

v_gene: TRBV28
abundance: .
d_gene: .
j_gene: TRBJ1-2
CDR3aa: ASSVRDYGYT